The 25 T cell receptor beta chains presented below share a single source sample, sequenced in a study of blood T cell repertoires in COVID-19. Libraries were prepared by immunoSEQ multiplex PCR; TCRdb keeps only in-frame clonotypes and omits some of them. The table shows over 130,000 clones, with over 60% occurring only once. Source material: peripheral blood. The receptor set was obtained from a woman in her forties or fifties with active or convalescent COVID-19.

The chain links TRBV28 to TRBJ1-1, with 9 positions matching TRBD1. The CDR3 consists of 17 residues. V dropped 6 bases and J dropped 1; count of bases not matched to a gene: 12. Germline loops: CDR1 MDHEN, CDR2 SYDVKM. CDR3 loop: CASRHAGQGGSNTEAFF. The CDR3 nucleotides read TGTGCCAGCAGGCACGCGGGACAGGGCGGTTCGAACACTGAAGCTTTCTTT.

This chain links TRBV9 with TRBJ2-2; 15 nucleotides agree with TRBD2. Germline CDR1 and CDR2: SGDLS and YYNGEE. There are 19 residues in the CDR3. The junction had 12 bases not matched to a gene; V was cut back by 3 bases and J by 6 bases. The CDR3 sequence: CASSANRTSGRVRAGELFF. CDR3 sequence (DNA): TGTGCCAGCAGCGCCAATCGGACTAGCGGGAGGGTTAGGGCCGGGGAGCTGTTTTTT.

The chain employs TRBV19 and TRBJ1-2, with 12 bases lining up with TRBD1. V dropped 4 bases and J dropped 4; count of bases not matched to a gene: 10. The CDR3 has 17 amino acids. Germline V gives CDR1 LNHDA, CDR2 SQIVND (reference sequence). The CDR3 loop reads CASSKGTGGALFYGYTF. The CDR3, as DNA: TGTGCCAGTAGTAAAGGGACAGGGGGCGCCCTATTCTATGGCTACACCTTC.

The chain links TRBV19 to TRBJ2-5, with D possibly matching TRBD2 (6 bases). The CDR3 totals 16 residues. Germline-derived CDR1 and CDR2 are LNHDA and SQIVND (reference sequence). Trimming removed 5 bases at V and 0 bases at J, with 16 bases between. The DNA for the CDR3 is TGTGCCAGTAGTTTCGGTGGGAGGACAAACCAAGAGACCCAGTACTTC. Translation: CASSFGGRTNQETQYF. The full variable domain, rest sourced from reference TRBV19 and TRBJ2-5, is DGGITQSPKYLFRKEGQNVTLSCEQNLNHDAMYWYRQDPGQGLRLIYYSQIVNDFQKGDIAEGYSVSREKKESFPLTVTSAQKNPTAFYLCASSFGGRTNQETQYFGPGTRLLVL.

The chain combines TRBV7-2 with TRBJ2-7; 13 nucleotides agree with TRBD2. Germline V CDR1 and CDR2: SGHTA, FQGNSA. The CDR3 has 16 amino acids. The V gene end was trimmed by 2 bases and the J gene end by 4 bases; junction bases not matched to a gene: 5. The CDR3 reads CASSLSRLAGGYEQYF. CDR3 in DNA: TGTGCCAGCAGCTTAAGCCGACTAGCGGGGGGATACGAGCAGTACTTC.

This sequence joins TRBV28 and TRBJ2-7, with 11 bases fitting TRBD2. Trimming removed 2 bases from V and 4 bases from J; junction bases left unmatched: 7. The germline CDR1 and CDR2 sequences are MDHEN and SYDVKM. The CDR3 is made up of 16 amino acids. The CDR3 here is CASSLPGTSGSYEQYF. Here the CDR3 DNA reads TGTGCCAGCAGTTTACCCGGGACTAGCGGAAGTTACGAGCAGTACTTC.

This clone was picked up one time. The chain has TRBV5-4 and TRBJ2-3; TRBD2 matches 8 bases. V was clipped by 5 bases and J by 4 bases; unmatched bases: 9. The germline CDR1 and CDR2 sequences are SGHNT and YYREEE (reference sequence). The CDR3 runs to 15 residues. The CDR3 loop reads CASSRGGYISDTQYF. CDR3 sequence (DNA): TGTGCCAGCAGTCGGGGGGGTTACATTTCAGATACGCAGTATTTT.

This clone was seen a handful of times. The J gene is TRBJ1-2, the V gene TRBV7-8, with D possibly TRBD1 on 6 matching bases. V was pared by 4 bases and J by 8 bases, with 14 bases between. This CDR3 region has 13 residues. CDR1 SGHVS and CDR2 FQNEAQ come from the germline V gene. The CDR3 DNA follows: TGTGCCAGCAGCTCCACAGGGAGGGACGGCTACACCTTC. Its translation: CASSSTGRDGYTF.

This rearrangement joins TRBV7-9 to TRBJ1-2; 7 nucleotides agree with TRBD1. Germline V gene sequence: CDR1 SEHNR, CDR2 FQNEAQ (reference sequence). V dropped 5 bases and J dropped 4; count of bases not matched to a gene: 4. The CDR3 runs 13 residues. This CDR3 is CASSIDRVYGYTF. DNA for the CDR3: TGTGCCAGCAGCATCGACAGGGTCTATGGCTACACCTTC.

In the case of this clone: Within the sample, other DNA sequences also encode this same CDR3. V gene TRBV4-1 combines with J gene TRBJ1-3; D may be TRBD1 (5 bases). This CDR3 region has 16 residues. The germline V and J ends were trimmed by 0 bases and 3 bases, with 12 bases remaining between them. From germline, CDR1 is MGHRA and CDR2 YSYEKL. CDR3 bases: TGCGCCAGCAGCCAAGATGGAGCGGGGGGTGGAAACACCATATATTTT. This encodes CASSQDGAGGGNTIYF.

This chain joins TRBV18 and TRBJ2-5, with a possible D match to TRBD2 (5 bases). This CDR3 has 16 residues. CDR1 and CDR2 from the germline V gene are KGHSH and LQKENI. Trimming pared 2 bases from V and 1 base from J, leaving 14 bases between. CDR3 protein: CASSPGLGSGQETQYF. The CDR3 DNA reads as TGTGCCAGCTCACCAGGTTTGGGGAGTGGCCAAGAGACCCAGTACTTC.

V usage is TRBV18 and J usage is TRBJ2-3, with 8 bases fitting TRBD1. In germline, CDR1 is KGHSH, CDR2 LQKENI. This CDR3 contains 14 residues. V dropped 1 base and J dropped 3; count of bases not matched to a gene: 0. The CDR3 protein is CASSPRTGTDTQYF. In nucleotides, the CDR3 is TGTGCCAGCTCACCACGGACAGGGACAGATACGCAGTATTTT.

This chain joins TRBV5-4 and TRBJ2-7; 9 bases are shared with TRBD2. Unmatched junction bases numbered 12, after V lost 4 bases and J lost 4 bases. The CDR3 spans 16 residues. Germline V gives CDR1 SGHNT, CDR2 YYREEE (reference sequence). DNA of the CDR3: TGTGCCAGCAGCCTCGGGGGAGCTAGCGGGGCGTACGAGCAGTACTTC. It specifies CASSLGGASGAYEQYF.

The V and J genes are TRBV19 and TRBJ2-5; unclear D gene. V was trimmed by 6 bases and J by 5 bases, leaving 25 bases between them. The CDR3 totals 17 residues. Germline CDR1 LNHDA, CDR2 SQIVND (reference sequence). For the CDR3, the DNA is TGTGCCAGTAGCCTGTCCGCCACCAGCTTTTCAGCGGAGACCCAGTACTTC. Its translation: CASSLSATSFSAETQYF. Full variable domain (missing parts from reference TRBV19 and TRBJ2-5): DGGITQSPKYLFRKEGQNVTLSCEQNLNHDAMYWYRQDPGQGLRLIYYSQIVNDFQKGDIAEGYSVSREKKESFPLTVTSAQKNPTAFYLCASSLSATSFSAETQYFGPGTRLLVL.

The CDR3 DNA sequence: TGTGCCAGCAGCACGACAGGGAGCTGGAATCAGCCCCAGCATTTT. It specifies CASSTTGSWNQPQHF. The rearrangement joins TRBV28 to TRBJ1-5; 7 bases agree with TRBD1. The V gene's germline CDR1 is MDHEN and CDR2 SYDVKM. The V segment lost 6 bases and the J segment 4 bases; nucleotides outside the gene matches: 9. There are 15 residues in the CDR3.

This clone was detected ten times or more. The sample holds other DNA sequences that translate to the same CDR3. The chain combines TRBV30 with TRBJ2-1, with 9 bases fitting TRBD2. Germline V gene lookup returns CDR1 GTSNPN and CDR2 SVGIG (reference sequence). There are 14 residues in the CDR3. CDR3 sequence reads: CRAGAGGPHNEQFF. CDR3 nucleotide sequence: TGTCGAGCGGGTGCGGGGGGGCCCCACAATGAGCAGTTCTTC.

This clone has a handful of counts. V and J are TRBV7-9 and TRBJ1-2, with unresolved D. The germline gives CDR1 SEHNR, CDR2 FQNEAQ (reference sequence). The V gene lost 2 bases and the J gene lost 2 bases, with 6 bases spanning the gap. This CDR3 contains 13 residues. The CDR3 here is CASSLHRNYGYTF. The CDR3 DNA follows: TGTGCCAGCAGCTTACACAGAAACTATGGCTACACCTTC.

V is TRBV28 and J is TRBJ2-5; 9 positions agree with TRBD1. Trimming cost V 1 base and J 5 bases; bases outside gene matches: 5. Per the germline V gene, CDR1 is MDHEN and CDR2 is SYDVKM. This CDR3 is built from 15 residues. CDR3 region: CASSLLGQGGETQYF. The CDR3 region has the DNA TGTGCCAGCAGTTTATTGGGACAGGGCGGGGAGACCCAGTACTTC.

V is TRBV6-2 or TRBV6-3 and J is TRBJ1-3; 8 bases align to TRBD1. The CDR3 covers 16 residues. Germline trimming cut 6 bases from V and 0 bases from J; bases unmatched to any gene: 7. CDR1 MNHEY and CDR2 SVGEGT come from the germline V gene. CDR3 residues: CASSRGQGSSGNTIYF. As DNA, the CDR3 is TGTGCCAGCAGCCGCGGACAGGGAAGCTCTGGAAACACCATATATTTT.

The chain combines TRBV5-1 with TRBJ2-3; 10 nucleotides line up with TRBD2. Germline-derived CDR1 and CDR2 are SGHRS and YFSETQ. V was pared by 0 bases and J by 1 base, with 8 bases of the junction left unmatched. This CDR3 is built from 18 residues. The CDR3 sequence: CASSLARTSGKGTDTQYF. The DNA for the CDR3 is TGCGCCAGCAGCTTGGCGCGTACTAGCGGGAAGGGCACAGATACGCAGTATTTT.

The CDR3 protein is CASSLITGTSGNTIYF. The CDR3 nucleotides are TGTGCCAGCAGCTTAATCACAGGCACCTCTGGAAACACCATATATTTT. The J gene is TRBJ1-3, the V gene TRBV7-8; possibly TRBD1 for D (5 bases). The CDR3 covers 16 residues. V was shortened by 2 bases and J by 0 bases, with 11 bases between the two germline ends. Germline values: CDR1 SGHVS, CDR2 FQNEAQ. The whole variable domain, filled in from reference TRBV7-8 and TRBJ1-3, reads GAGVSQSPRYKVAKRGQDVALRCDPISGHVSLFWYQQALGQGPEFLTYFQNEAQLDKSGLPSDRFFAERPEGSVSTLKIQRTQQEDSAVYLCASSLITGTSGNTIYFGEGSWLTVV.

The V call is TRBV5-5, the J call TRBJ1-1, with D possibly TRBD1 on 5 matching bases. From germline, CDR1 is SGHKS and CDR2 YYEKEE (reference sequence). Trimming shortened V by 2 bases and J by 3 bases, and 8 bases separated the two germline ends. The CDR3 runs to 13 residues. This CDR3 reads CASSFEQDTEAFF. Here the CDR3 DNA reads TGTGCCAGCAGCTTCGAACAGGACACTGAAGCTTTCTTT.

The chain uses TRBV30 and TRBJ2-1, with D maybe TRBD2 (5 bases). The CDR3 spans 15 residues. V lost 4 bases, J lost 0 bases, and 13 bases lay in between. Germline CDR1 reads GTSNPN; CDR2 reads SVGIG (reference sequence). For the CDR3, the DNA is TGTGCCTGGAATTTGGACGGAGGCTCCTACAATGAGCAGTTCTTC. This sequence encodes CAWNLDGGSYNEQFF.

V usage is TRBV28 and J usage is TRBJ1-2; 8 bases map to TRBD1. The germline CDR1 and CDR2 sequences are MDHEN and SYDVKM. The CDR3 loop spans 14 amino acids. V was pared by 2 bases and J by 4 bases, with 3 bases of the junction left unmatched. The CDR3 DNA follows: TGTGCCAGCAGTTTAGCCAGGGGGCGCTATGGCTACACCTTC. Its translation: CASSLARGRYGYTF.

The CDR3: CASSLTGNTEAFF. As DNA, the CDR3 is TGTGCCAGCAGCCTAACAGGGAACACTGAAGCTTTCTTT. This chain joins TRBV9 and TRBJ1-1; D possibly corresponds to TRBD1 (5 bases). V was shortened by 4 bases and J by 1 base, with 8 bases between the two germline ends. CDR1 SGDLS and CDR2 YYNGEE come from the germline V gene. The CDR3 contains 13 residues.